What follows describes a single TCR beta chain. V was clipped by 7 bases and J by 6 bases; unmatched bases: 8. The V gene's germline CDR1 is MDHEN and CDR2 SYDVKM. The CDR3 totals 13 residues. This sample was taken from a study of cytomegalovirus exposure and HLA in healthy donors. Looking at the study overall: Later analysis reported that the 120 validation repertoires shared the platform of the approximately 670 first-cohort repertoires.

Clones were sequenced by immunoSEQ multiplex PCR, and TCRdb holds only the in-frame ones, with some missing. Among 100,000 to 120,000 clones listed, approximately 89% were seen once. The chain employs TRBV28 and TRBJ1-2, with 7 bases aligning to TRBD1. The origin of this receptor is a woman aged 18-29 years in good health and CMV-seronegative. Sequenced: PBMCs. The DNA of the CDR3 is TGTGCCAGCACCTTAATCGACAGGGATGGCTACACCTTC. It translates to CASTLIDRDGYTF.